The clone carrying this T cell receptor beta chain showed up many times. Its antigen is currently unknown. The sample comes from a study of CD8 T cells in ankylosing spondylitis. Whole-study results and caveats: Reportedly, significant enrichment of disease-linked clones occurred in matched ankylosing spondylitis synovial fluid.

CDR1 and CDR2 (germline): SGHRS, YFSETQ. This CDR3 comprises 14 residues. Trimming left V 4 bases short and J 2 bases short, with 9 bases between. TCRdb reprocessed the 5' RACE reads with MiXCR, giving one entry per CDR3 protein. Counted here are roughly 250,000 distinct CDR3 sequences, 8.6% occurring once; the ten biggest clones make up over 6.5%. Sequenced sample: blood, either unsorted or a sorted T cell fraction (not recorded which). This clonotype was sampled from a male donor with ankylosing spondylitis or in good health (not recorded which). V is TRBV5-1 and J is TRBJ1-4; D is uncertain. The CDR3 DNA reads TGCGCCAGCAGCGAACAGACCACTAATGAAAAACTGTTTTTT. Its protein product is CASSEQTTNEKLFF.